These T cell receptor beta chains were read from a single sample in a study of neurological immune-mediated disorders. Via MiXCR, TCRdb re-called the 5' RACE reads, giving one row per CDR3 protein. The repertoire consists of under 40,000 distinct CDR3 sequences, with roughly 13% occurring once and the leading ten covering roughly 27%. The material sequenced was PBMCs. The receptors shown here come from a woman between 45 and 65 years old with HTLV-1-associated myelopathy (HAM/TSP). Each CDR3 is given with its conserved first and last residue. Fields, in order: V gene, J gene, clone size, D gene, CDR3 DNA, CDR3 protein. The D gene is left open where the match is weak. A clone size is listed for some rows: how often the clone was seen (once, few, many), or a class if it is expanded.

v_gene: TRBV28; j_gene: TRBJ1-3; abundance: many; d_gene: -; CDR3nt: TGTGCCAGCAGTTTACTTCTACCTAGCTCTGGAAACACCATATATTTT; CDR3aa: CASSLLLPSSGNTIYF
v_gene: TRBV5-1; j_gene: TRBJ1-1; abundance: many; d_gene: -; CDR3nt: TGCGCCAGCGGCGCAGGGACCACTGAAGCTTTCTTT; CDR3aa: CASGAGTTEAFF
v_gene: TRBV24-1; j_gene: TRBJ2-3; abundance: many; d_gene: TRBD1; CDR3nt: TGTGCCACCAGTGATTCCTCCCCGGGACAGGGGCCCACAGATACGCAGTATTTT; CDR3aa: CATSDSSPGQGPTDTQYF
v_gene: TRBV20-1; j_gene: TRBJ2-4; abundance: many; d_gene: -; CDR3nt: TGCAGTGCTAGGGATTCCGGGGTCAGGGGCATTCAGTACTTC; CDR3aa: CSARDSGVRGIQYF
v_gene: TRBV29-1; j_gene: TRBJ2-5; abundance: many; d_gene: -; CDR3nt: TGCAGCGGCTGGGAGGCGGAGACCCAGTACTTC; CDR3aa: CSGWEAETQYF
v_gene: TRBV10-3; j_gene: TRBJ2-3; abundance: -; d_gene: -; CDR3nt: TGTGCTAGCCGTTGGGGCTGGGACACAGATACGCAGTATTTT; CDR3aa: CASRWGWDTDTQYF
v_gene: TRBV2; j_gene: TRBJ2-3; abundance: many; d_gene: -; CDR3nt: TGTGCCAGCAGTGATGGCGGGGGCACGAATACGCAGTATTTT; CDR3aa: CASSDGGGTNTQYF
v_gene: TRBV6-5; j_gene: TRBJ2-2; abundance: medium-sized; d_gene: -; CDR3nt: TGTGCCAGCAGTGTACTTCTTTCGAACACCGGGGAGCTGTTTTTT; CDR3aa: CASSVLLSNTGELFF
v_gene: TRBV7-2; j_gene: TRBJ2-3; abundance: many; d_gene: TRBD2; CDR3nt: TGTGCCAGCAGCTTAGCTTCCCGGGGGGGAGATACGCAGTATTTT; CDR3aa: CASSLASRGGDTQYF
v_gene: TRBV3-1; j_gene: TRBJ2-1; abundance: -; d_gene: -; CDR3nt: TGTGCCAGCAGCTTGGGGTGGGGCTATGAGCAGTTCTTC; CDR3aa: CASSLGWGYEQFF
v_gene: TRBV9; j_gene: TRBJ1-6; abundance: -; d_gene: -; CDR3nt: TGTGCCAGCAGCGTGGGGCGTCAGGGGAGTTCACCCCTCCACTTT; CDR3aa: CASSVGRQGSSPLHF
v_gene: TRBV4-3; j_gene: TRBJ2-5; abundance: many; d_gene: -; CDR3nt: TGCGCCAGCAGCCAAACGACGGAAGAGACCCAGTACTTC; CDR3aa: CASSQTTEETQYF
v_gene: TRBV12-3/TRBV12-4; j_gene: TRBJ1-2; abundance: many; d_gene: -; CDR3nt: TGTGCCAGCAGTTTGTCGGCCGGGCTTGGCTACACCTTC; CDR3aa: CASSLSAGLGYTF
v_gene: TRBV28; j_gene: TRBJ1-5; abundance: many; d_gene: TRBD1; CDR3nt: TGTGCCAGCAGCCCTGGGACAGCCCGGTCGCCCCAGCATTTT; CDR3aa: CASSPGTARSPQHF
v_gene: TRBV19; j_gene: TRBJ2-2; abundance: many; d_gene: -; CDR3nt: TGTGCCAGTAGTATCTATGACAGAAACACCGGGGAGCTGTTTTTT; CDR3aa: CASSIYDRNTGELFF
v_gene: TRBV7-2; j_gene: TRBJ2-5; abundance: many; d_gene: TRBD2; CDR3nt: TGTGCCAGCAGCTTCTCGCGGGGGGAAGAGACCCAGTACTTC; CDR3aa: CASSFSRGEETQYF
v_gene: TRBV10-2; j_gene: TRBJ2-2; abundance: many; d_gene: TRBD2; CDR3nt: TGCGCCAGCAGTGAGTGGACTAGCGGGGTTTGGAGCACCGGGGAGCTGTTTTTT; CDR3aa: CASSEWTSGVWSTGELFF
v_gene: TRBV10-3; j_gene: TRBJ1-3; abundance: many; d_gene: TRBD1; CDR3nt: TGTGCCATCAGTGACAGGGGGCCCTCTGGAAACACCATATATTTT; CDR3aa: CAISDRGPSGNTIYF
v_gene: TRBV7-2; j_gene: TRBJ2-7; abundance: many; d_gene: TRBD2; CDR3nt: TGTGCCAGCAGCGGCGGACTAGCTGCCTCCTACGAGCAGTACTTC; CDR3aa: CASSGGLAASYEQYF
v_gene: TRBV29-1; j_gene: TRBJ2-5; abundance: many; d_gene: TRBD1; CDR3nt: TGCAGCGTTGAAGATCCCAGGGGGCTGGGGGAGACCCAGTACTTC; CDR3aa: CSVEDPRGLGETQYF
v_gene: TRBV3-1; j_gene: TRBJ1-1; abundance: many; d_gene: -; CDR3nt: TGTGCCAGCAGCCTACAGGCGCTGAACACTGAAGCTTTCTTT; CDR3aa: CASSLQALNTEAFF
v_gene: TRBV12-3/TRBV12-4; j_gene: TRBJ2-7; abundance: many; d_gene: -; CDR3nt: TGTGCCAGCAGACCCGCCGGCAGTGGGCCCTACGAGCAGTACTTC; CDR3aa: CASRPAGSGPYEQYF
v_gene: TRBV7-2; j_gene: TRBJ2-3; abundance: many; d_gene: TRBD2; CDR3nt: TGTGCCAGCAGCTTAGGGTTGAGCGGGGGGGCGAGAGATACGCAGTATTTT; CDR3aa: CASSLGLSGGARDTQYF
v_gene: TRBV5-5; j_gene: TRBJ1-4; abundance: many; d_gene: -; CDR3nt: TGTGCCAGCAGCGGCGCCTACAATGAAAAACTGTTTTTT; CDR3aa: CASSGAYNEKLFF
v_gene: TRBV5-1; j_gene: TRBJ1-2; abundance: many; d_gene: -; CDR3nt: TGCGCCAGCGCGGTGTACAACTATGGCTACACCTTC; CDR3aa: CASAVYNYGYTF
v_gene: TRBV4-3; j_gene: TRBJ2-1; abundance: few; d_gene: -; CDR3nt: TGCGCCAGCAGCCTTTATACCAGAATCTCCTACAATGAGCAGTTCTTC; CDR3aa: CASSLYTRISYNEQFF
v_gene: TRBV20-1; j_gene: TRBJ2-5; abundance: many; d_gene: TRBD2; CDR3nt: TGCAGTGCTAGCGATGGGGCGGGGGGGCCTCTCGAGACCCAGTACTTC; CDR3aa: CSASDGAGGPLETQYF
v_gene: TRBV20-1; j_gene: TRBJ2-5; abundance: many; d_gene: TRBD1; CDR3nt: TGCAGTGCTAGAACAGGGGGCTCCAGGGGGACCCAGTACTTC; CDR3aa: CSARTGGSRGTQYF
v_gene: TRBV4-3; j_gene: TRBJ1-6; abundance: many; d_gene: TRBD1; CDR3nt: TGCGCCAGCAGCCAAGATTCGGGGACAGTAAATTCACCCCTCCACTTT; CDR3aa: CASSQDSGTVNSPLHF
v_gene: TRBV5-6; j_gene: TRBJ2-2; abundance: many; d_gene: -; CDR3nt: TGTGCCAGCAGCTCAGGGTCATACACCGGGGAGCTGTTTTTT; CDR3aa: CASSSGSYTGELFF
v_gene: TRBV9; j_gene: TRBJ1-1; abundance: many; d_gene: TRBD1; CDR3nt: TGTGCCAGCAGCCCCCGGGACAGGGGCATGAACACTGAAGCTTTCTTT; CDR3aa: CASSPRDRGMNTEAFF
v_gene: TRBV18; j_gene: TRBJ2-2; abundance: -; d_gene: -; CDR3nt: TGTGCCAGCTCACCACCGATGAGGCAAGGGACCGGGGAGCTGTTTTTT; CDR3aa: CASSPPMRQGTGELFF
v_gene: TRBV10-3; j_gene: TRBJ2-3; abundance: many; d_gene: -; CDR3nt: TGTGCCATCAGTGAGTCCAAGAGCACAGATACGCAGTATTTT; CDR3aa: CAISESKSTDTQYF
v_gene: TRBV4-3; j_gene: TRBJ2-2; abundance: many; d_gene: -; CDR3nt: TGCGCCAGCAGCCAACTACCTATGAACACCGGGGAGCTGTTTTTT; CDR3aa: CASSQLPMNTGELFF
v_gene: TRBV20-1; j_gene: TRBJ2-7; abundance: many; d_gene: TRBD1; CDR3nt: TGCAGTGTTAGGACAGGGGACCACGAGCAGTACTTC; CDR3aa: CSVRTGDHEQYF
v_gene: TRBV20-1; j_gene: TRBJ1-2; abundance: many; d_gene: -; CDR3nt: TGCAGTGCGCAGCCCGACAGAAACTATGGCTACACCTTC; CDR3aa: CSAQPDRNYGYTF
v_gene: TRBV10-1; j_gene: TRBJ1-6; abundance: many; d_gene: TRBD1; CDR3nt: TGCGCCAGCAGCGCGGACAGGGGCTCACCCCTCCACTTT; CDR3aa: CASSADRGSPLHF
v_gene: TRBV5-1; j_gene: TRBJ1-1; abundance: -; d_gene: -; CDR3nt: TGCGCCAGCAGCGAGATGGGGGGGAACACTGAAGCTTTCTTT; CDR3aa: CASSEMGGNTEAFF
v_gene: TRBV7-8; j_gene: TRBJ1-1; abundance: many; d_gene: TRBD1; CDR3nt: TGTGCCAGCAGTTTAACAGGGGGCGCGGGCAGGAACACTGAAGCTTTCTTT; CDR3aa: CASSLTGGAGRNTEAFF
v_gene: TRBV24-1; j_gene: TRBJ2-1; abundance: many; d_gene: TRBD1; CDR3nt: TGTGCCACCAGTGAGCCAGGGGGCTCCTACAATGAGCAGTTCTTC; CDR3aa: CATSEPGGSYNEQFF
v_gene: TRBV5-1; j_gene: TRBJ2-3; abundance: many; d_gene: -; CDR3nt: TGCGCCAGCAGCTTGTGGGGCTCTACCCGAGGCACAGATACGCAGTATTTT; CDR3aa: CASSLWGSTRGTDTQYF
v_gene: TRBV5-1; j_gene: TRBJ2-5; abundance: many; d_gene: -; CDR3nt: TGCGCCAGCAGCCTTGGGACTTTTCAAGAGACCCAGTACTTC; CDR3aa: CASSLGTFQETQYF
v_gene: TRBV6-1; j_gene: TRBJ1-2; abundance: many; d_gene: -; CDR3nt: TGTGCCAGCAGTGAGGACAGACCTCCGTATGGCTACACCTTC; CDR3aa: CASSEDRPPYGYTF
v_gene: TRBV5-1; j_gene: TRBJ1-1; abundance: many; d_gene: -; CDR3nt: TGCGCCAGCAGCTTGGCCCCGGTTATGAACACTGAAGCTTTCTTT; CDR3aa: CASSLAPVMNTEAFF
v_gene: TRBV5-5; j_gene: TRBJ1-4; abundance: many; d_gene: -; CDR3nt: TGTGCCAGCAGATCCCCGGGACTACGAGAAAAACTGTTTTTT; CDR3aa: CASRSPGLREKLFF
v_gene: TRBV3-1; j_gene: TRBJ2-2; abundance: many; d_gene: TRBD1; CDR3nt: TGTGCCAGCAGCCAAAGGGACAGGTTAACCGGGGAGCTGTTTTTT; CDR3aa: CASSQRDRLTGELFF
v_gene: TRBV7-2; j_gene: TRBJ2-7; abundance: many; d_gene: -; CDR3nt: TGTGCCAGCAGTTCGAGCCCGACCTACGAGCAGTACTTC; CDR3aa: CASSSSPTYEQYF
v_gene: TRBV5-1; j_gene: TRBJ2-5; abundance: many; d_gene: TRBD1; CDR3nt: TGCGCCAGCAGCTTGACAGGGGGCGTGGAGACCCAGTACTTC; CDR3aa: CASSLTGGVETQYF
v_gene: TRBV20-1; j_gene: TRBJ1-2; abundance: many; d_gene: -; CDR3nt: TGCAGTGCCAGACCCCCGGGGGAAAGTAGCTATGGCTACACCTTC; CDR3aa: CSARPPGESSYGYTF
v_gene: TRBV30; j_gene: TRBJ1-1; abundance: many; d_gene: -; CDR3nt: TGTGCCTGGAGTCATGGCGGGGTCACTGAAGCTTTCTTT; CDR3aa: CAWSHGGVTEAFF
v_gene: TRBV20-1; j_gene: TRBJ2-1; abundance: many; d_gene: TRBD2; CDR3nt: TGCAGTGCAGGAAGGGTCCCGGGAGGTGGTGAGCAGTTCTTC; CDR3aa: CSAGRVPGGGEQFF
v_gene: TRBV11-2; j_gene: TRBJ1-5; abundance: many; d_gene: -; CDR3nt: TGTGCCAGCAGCTTATGGCAGGGTAGCAATCAGCCCCAGCATTTT; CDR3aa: CASSLWQGSNQPQHF